This T cell receptor beta chain was captured by sequencing in a study of cytomegalovirus exposure and HLA in healthy donors. Study outcomes and limitations: Among the sequence variants, a highly shared cluster was likely an artifact of sequencing. HLA allele associations emerged for around 15,000 TCR beta sequences in a later analysis, at 0.05 false discovery rate. Reports indicated that the classifier achieved high specificity and sensitivity in diagnosing cytomegalovirus status. TCR beta sequences reportedly predicted most subjects' HLA-A and HLA-B alleles accurately.

Amplification used 60 Vbeta primers and 13 Jbeta primers. Sequencing used immunoSEQ multiplex PCR; TCRdb keeps in-frame clones, though not all of them. In the table there are nearly 95,000 clones, 7.6% of which are singletons. This clone was seen only a few times. The antigen is undetermined. The sample taken for sequencing was PBMCs. This sequence originates from a man over 45 in good health and CMV-seronegative.

The CDR3 DNA reads TGTGCCAGTAGTACCGGACAGGGAAGGTGGGAGACCCAGTACTTC. Encoded protein: CASSTGQGRWETQYF. The chain joins TRBV19 to TRBJ2-5, with TRBD1 matching over 8 bases. The trim removed 4 bases at V and 5 bases at J, leaving 9 bases unmatched. Germline CDR1 and CDR2: LNHDA and SQIVND (reference sequence). The CDR3 covers 15 residues.